The 4 T cell receptor beta chains reported below all come from one sample, sequenced in a study of tumor-infiltrating lymphocytes in localized non-small cell lung cancer. Measured with immunoSEQ multiplex PCR; TCRdb has only the in-frame clones, and not every one. The table has some 22,000 clones, roughly 71% seen once. The sequenced sample was lung tumor tissue. The receptors were gathered from a human donor with non-small cell lung cancer.

This rearrangement joins TRBV19 to TRBJ2-2, with D tentatively TRBD1 (6 bases). V dropped 5 bases and J dropped 5 bases, with 15 bases sitting between them. The CDR3 contains 15 residues. CDR1 LNHDA and CDR2 SQIVND come from the germline V gene (reference sequence). The CDR3 region has the DNA TGTGCCAGTAGTCCCAGGGGCGCAGGAACCGGGGAGCTGTTTTTT. As protein: CASSPRGAGTGELFF.

This chain uses TRBV10-3 with TRBJ2-7; D is possibly TRBD2 (5 bases). Trimming left V 0 bases short and J 7 bases short, with 13 bases between. The CDR3 runs to 14 residues. Germline lookup yields CDR1 ENHRY and CDR2 SYGVKD. As DNA, the CDR3 is TGTGCCATCAGTGAGTCTACTAGATGGAGGGAGCAGTACTTC. This gives the protein CAISESTRWREQYF.

This sequence joins TRBV7-9 and TRBJ2-1; D is undetermined. Germline V gives CDR1 SEHNR, CDR2 FQNEAQ (reference sequence). Trimming pared 4 bases from V and 14 bases from J, leaving 12 bases between. This CDR3 has 11 residues. The CDR3 DNA reads as TGTGCCAGCAGCTCCGGACCCTCGGAGTTCTTC. Its protein is CASSSGPSEFF.

This chain joins TRBV6-1 and TRBJ1-2, with TRBD1 as a possible D gene (5 bases). There are 17 residues in the CDR3. V was clipped by 0 bases and J by 8 bases, with 22 bases between them. Looked up from germline, CDR1 is MNHNS and CDR2 is SASEGT. The CDR3: CASSEAGGRRGSGGYTF. The DNA for the CDR3 is TGTGCCAGCAGTGAAGCGGGGGGTAGGCGTGGGTCTGGAGGCTACACCTTC.